This entry lists 2 T cell receptor beta chains sequenced from one sample in a study of blood T cell repertoires in COVID-19. Repertoires were generated with immunoSEQ multiplex PCR, while TCRdb's copy carries only in-frame clones and drops some. The sample has about 210,000 clones, roughly four fifths seen once. The sample comprised peripheral blood. All receptors derive from a woman in her 40s with acute or convalescent COVID-19.

The chain couples TRBV4-1 to TRBJ2-7; possible D gene TRBD1, 6 bases. CDR1 and CDR2 (germline): MGHRA, YSYEKL. V was cut by 4 bases and J by 3 bases, with 16 bases left in between. The CDR3 consists of 15 residues. CDR3 coding DNA: TGCGCCAGCAGCCCCATAGAGGACAGAGACTACGAGCAGTACTTC. Translation: CASSPIEDRDYEQYF.

V gene TRBV6-5 combines with J gene TRBJ2-7; 11 bases are shared with TRBD2. The CDR3 is 14 residues long. Losses at the gene ends were 4 bases for V and 2 bases for J; bases not matched to a gene: 1. Germline-derived CDR1 and CDR2 are MNHEY and SVGAGI. The CDR3 here is CASSLAGGTYEQYF. The CDR3 DNA follows: TGTGCCAGCAGTTTAGCGGGAGGGACCTACGAGCAGTACTTC.